This T cell receptor beta chain is drawn from a study of shared clonotypes between healthy human individuals. Here immunoSEQ multiplex PCR was the method, and the copy in TCRdb shows in-frame clones only, minus some. The sample holds 450,000 to 700,000 clones, over 95% seen once. Turning to this clone: The antigen is undetermined.

General study findings and limits: Limitation of the genetic and exposure-history diversity represented came from the few donors.

Only CD45RO-negative cells positively selected for CCR7 counted as naive CD8 cells, so terminally differentiated effector memory CD45RA+ cells were excluded. CDR3 size: 14 residues. Germline assignment: CDR1 MNHEY and CDR2 SMNVEV (reference sequence). Trimming shortened V by 5 bases and J by 0 bases, and 11 bases separated the two germline ends. The J gene is TRBJ2-7, the V gene TRBV27; D perhaps matches TRBD2 (6 bases). The receptor was isolated from a woman aged 25 to 39 in good health. The sample consisted of naive CD8+ T cells sorted from blood. The CDR3 reads CASSVSGLSYEQYF. The CDR3, as DNA: TGTGCCAGCAGTGTTAGCGGCCTCTCCTACGAGCAGTACTTC.